Included here is one T cell receptor (beta chain) sequence, with context. Its antigen is unidentified. This record comes from a study of cytomegalovirus exposure and HLA in healthy donors. Study observations and caveats: Trimming of TCR beta V- and J-genes showed a link, identified in a later analysis, to a missense DCLRE1C variant. Cytomegalovirus-associated status was assigned to about 170 TCR beta chains.

With 60 Vbeta and 13 Jbeta primers, the PCR was carried out. Produced via immunoSEQ multiplex PCR; TCRdb's table is partial and in-frame only. The table shows roughly 150,000 clones, with around 76% occurring only once. The sample was PBMCs. The receptor comes from a man in his forties or fifties in good health and CMV-seronegative.

This CDR3 reads CASSELVRPKRYTGELFF. Written as DNA, the CDR3 is TGTGCCAGCAGTGAATTGGTGCGCCCGAAGAGGTACACCGGGGAGCTGTTTTTT. The chain couples TRBV6-1 to TRBJ2-2; D is undetermined. V was clipped by 2 bases and J by 3 bases, with 19 bases between them. Germline assignment: CDR1 MNHNS and CDR2 SASEGT. The CDR3 is made up of 18 amino acids.